This is a list of T cell receptor beta chains from one sample in a study of T cells of healthy individuals. TCRdb itself ran the 5' RACE reads through MiXCR, one entry per CDR3 protein. The sample includes roughly 87,000 distinct CDR3 sequences, 15% to 20% of them seen just once. The receptors here all came from a human donor in good health. CDR3s include the opening cysteine and the closing phenylalanine or tryptophan. D genes are given only for firm matches. Where a row states a size, it is once, few, many or the class of an expanded clone; other rows omit it.

j_gene	v_gene	abundance	d_gene	CDR3nt	CDR3aa
TRBJ2-2	TRBV11-2	many	NA	TGTGCCAGCAGCTTCTACAGGTTGAACACCGGGGAGCTGTTTTTT	CASSFYRLNTGELFF
TRBJ2-1	TRBV27	NA	NA	TGTGCCAGCAGTTTCAAAGCGGAGCAGTTCTTC	CASSFKAEQFF
TRBJ2-1	TRBV20-1	NA	TRBD2	TGCAGTGCTAGGCCGGGACTAGCGGAAGGTGAGCAGTTCTTC	CSARPGLAEGEQFF
TRBJ2-7	TRBV10-3	NA	NA	TGTGCCATCAGTGTTCAGGGTTACGAGCAGTACTTC	CAISVQGYEQYF
TRBJ2-5	TRBV6-4	many	TRBD2	TGTGCCAGCAGTAGACTAGCGGGAGCAGGGGAGACCCAGTACTTC	CASSRLAGAGETQYF
TRBJ2-3	TRBV21-1	few	NA	TGTGCCAGCATTGAGGAGGAGGGGAACTTCACAGATACGCAGTATTTT	CASIEEEGNFTDTQYF
TRBJ2-2	TRBV14	few	NA	TGTGCCAGCAGCCAAGGAGGGGTAACCGGGGAGCTGTTTTTT	CASSQGGVTGELFF
TRBJ1-1	TRBV5-1	NA	TRBD1	TGCGCCAGCAGCCCCCGGACAGGGGGGGGAGCTTTCTTT	CASSPRTGGGAFF
TRBJ2-4	TRBV9	few	NA	TGTGCCAGCAGTGATGGACGAGGGCCGCCGAAGCTTCAGTACTTC	CASSDGRGPPKLQYF
TRBJ1-2	TRBV20-1	NA	NA	TGCAGTGCTAGACTACAGGGCCCTAACTATGGCTACACCTTC	CSARLQGPNYGYTF
TRBJ1-5	TRBV12-3/TRBV12-4	many	TRBD1	TGTGCCAGCAGTCCCGGGACAGGGTACCCCCAGCATTTT	CASSPGTGYPQHF
TRBJ1-2	TRBV7-2	many	TRBD1	TGTGCCAGCAGCACCCGACAGGGTTTAACTAACTATGGCTACACCTTC	CASSTRQGLTNYGYTF
TRBJ2-1	TRBV2	few	NA	TGTGCCAGCAGTGCCAGGTTCGATGAGCAGTTCTTC	CASSARFDEQFF
TRBJ1-3	TRBV7-2	NA	NA	TGTGCCAGCAGCCGAGGAGGGGGATCGCTCTCTGGAAACACCATATATTTT	CASSRGGGSLSGNTIYF
TRBJ2-2	TRBV10-3	once	NA	TGTGCCATCAGTGAGGGAAGGCGGGTCGCGAACACCGGGGAGCTGTTTTTT	CAISEGRRVANTGELFF
TRBJ1-4	TRBV28	NA	NA	TGTGCCAGCATGCCCTCCTCTAGTGGTGAAAAACTGTTTTTT	CASMPSSSGEKLFF
TRBJ2-5	TRBV3-1	once	NA	TGTGCCAGCAGTTCCACATACCAAGAGACCCCGTACTTC	CASSSTYQETPYF
TRBJ2-3	TRBV20-1	NA	TRBD1	TGCAGTGCTCGGACAGGGGCTAGGGCAGATACGCAGTATTTT	CSARTGARADTQYF
TRBJ1-6	TRBV27	many	NA	TGTGCCAGCAGTTTTACCAGGGGACCCTCACCCCTCCACTTT	CASSFTRGPSPLHF
TRBJ1-1	TRBV28	many	NA	TGTGCCAGCAGGCCCGGGGGAGGGATGAGCAACACTGAAGCTTTCTTT	CASRPGGGMSNTEAFF
TRBJ2-5	TRBV28	few	NA	TGTGCCAGCAGTTTAGCCGGAATCATACAAGAGACCCAGTACTTC	CASSLAGIIQETQYF
TRBJ1-6	TRBV20-1	NA	NA	TGCAGTGCTAGAGACCGGAGGCAGGGCATTTCACCCCTCCACTTT	CSARDRRQGISPLHF
TRBJ2-5	TRBV7-6	few	NA	TGTGCCAGCAGCTTCCGGGCCAGACAAGAGACCCAGTACTTC	CASSFRARQETQYF
TRBJ2-1	TRBV2	many	NA	TGTGCCAGCAGTGATGGGGTCAATGAGCAGTTCTTC	CASSDGVNEQFF
TRBJ1-1	TRBV2	many	NA	TGTGCCAGCGCCCTTACCCAAGCTTTCTTT	CASALTQAFF
TRBJ2-7	TRBV20-1	NA	TRBD2	TGCAGTGCTAGAGATCGGGAGGATCCCTACGAGCAGTACTTC	CSARDREDPYEQYF
TRBJ1-5	TRBV28	NA	NA	TGTGCCAGCAGATATACAGTTGGGATGACCCAAAATCAGCCCCAGCATTTT	CASRYTVGMTQNQPQHF
TRBJ2-3	TRBV18	many	NA	TGTGCCAGCTCATCTCGCTGGGGGGAAGATACGCAGTATTTT	CASSSRWGEDTQYF
TRBJ2-1	TRBV10-3	few	TRBD2	TGTGCCATCAGTGAGTCGATCAGCGGGAGCGAGGGTGAGCAGTTCTTC	CAISESISGSEGEQFF
TRBJ1-2	TRBV14	many	NA	TGTGCCAGCAGCCACGGTCCGACCTATGGCTACACCTTC	CASSHGPTYGYTF
TRBJ2-1	TRBV24-1	NA	NA	TGTGCCCCAGGGACGAACGCGACCTCGCAATCCTACAATGAGCAGTTCTTC	CAPGTNATSQSYNEQFF
TRBJ2-5	TRBV7-9	few	NA	TGTGCCAGCAGCTTGCCCCCTGCCCAGTACTTC	CASSLPPAQYF
TRBJ2-1	TRBV19	many	NA	TGTGCCAGTAGTATCCGGGGAGCGGGTGAGCAGTTCTTC	CASSIRGAGEQFF
TRBJ2-1	TRBV20-1	NA	TRBD2	TGCAGTGCTAGTGAGCGGGGGCTAGCGTTCTCGCGTTACAATGAGCAGTTCTTC	CSASERGLAFSRYNEQFF
TRBJ2-2	TRBV5-1	few	TRBD2	TGCGCCAGCAGCTTGGGGACCAGCGGGGCGGCTAACACCGGGGAGCTGTTTTTT	CASSLGTSGAANTGELFF
TRBJ2-2	TRBV19	NA	TRBD2	TGTGCCAGTAGCCCGACCCGACTAGCGGGGGACCCGAGCACCGGGGAGCTGTTTTTT	CASSPTRLAGDPSTGELFF
TRBJ2-1	TRBV4-1	few	NA	TGCGCCAGCAGCCCCACCCCGGGAGACGGGTTGAAAGAGCAGTTCTTC	CASSPTPGDGLKEQFF
TRBJ2-7	TRBV6-2/TRBV6-3	few	NA	TGTGCCAGCAGTCAAACCGGGGAAATCTACGAGCAGTACTTC	CASSQTGEIYEQYF
TRBJ1-1	TRBV7-3	NA	TRBD1	TGTGCCAGCAGCCGGGACAGGGGGGACACTGAAGCTTTCTTT	CASSRDRGDTEAFF
TRBJ1-1	TRBV6-2/TRBV6-3	NA	NA	TGTGCCAGCAGTTACATAAGGTTTACGAGGACTGAAGCTTTCTTT	CASSYIRFTRTEAFF
TRBJ2-1	TRBV20-1	many	NA	TGCAGTGCTAGAGAGAGGGGGGGGGATTACAATGAGCAGTTCTTC	CSARERGGDYNEQFF
TRBJ1-1	TRBV6-2/TRBV6-3	few	NA	TGTGCCAGCAGTTACCGGGACTCCTCCACTGAAGCTTTCTTT	CASSYRDSSTEAFF
TRBJ1-2	TRBV2	many	NA	TGTGCCAGCACTGAGAGGGGGTTCTATGGCTACACCTTC	CASTERGFYGYTF
TRBJ2-1	TRBV20-1	NA	NA	TGCAGTGCTCTAGTAGCGGACCCATTGCACAATGAGCAGTTCTTC	CSALVADPLHNEQFF
TRBJ1-1	TRBV6-2/TRBV6-3	few	TRBD1	TGTGCCAGCAGTTACCCCGACAGGGAGGCTTTCTTT	CASSYPDREAFF
TRBJ2-5	TRBV20-1	NA	TRBD2	TGCAGTGCTAGAGATGGCGGACAGGGGTTCCTAGCGGGAGGAAGAGAGACCCAGTACTTC	CSARDGGQGFLAGGRETQYF
TRBJ2-1	TRBV10-3	NA	NA	TGTGCCATCAGTGATGGCGGGGGCGGCTACAATGAGCAGTTCTTC	CAISDGGGGYNEQFF
TRBJ1-4	TRBV20-1	few	TRBD1	TGCAGTGCCCCCGGACAGGGAAGAGAAAAACTGTTTTTT	CSAPGQGREKLFF
TRBJ2-7	TRBV10-3	many	NA	TGTGCCATCAGGGGTGACGAGTCCGAGCAGTACTTC	CAIRGDESEQYF
TRBJ1-1	TRBV7-8	few	NA	TGTGCCAGCAGCTTAGTTGCGGGTATGCGGGGGAACACTGAAGCTTTCTTT	CASSLVAGMRGNTEAFF
TRBJ1-2	TRBV12-3/TRBV12-4	many	NA	TGTGCCAGCAGTCACAGACCTGGCTTC	CASSHRPGF
TRBJ1-1	TRBV23-1	few	TRBD1	TGCGCCAGCAGTCAATCTCCGGACAGGCCGAACACTGAAGCTTTCTTT	CASSQSPDRPNTEAFF
TRBJ2-7	TRBV19	NA	TRBD2	TGTGCCAGTAGTATACAGCTAGCGGGACCCTACGAGCAGTACTTC	CASSIQLAGPYEQYF
TRBJ2-7	TRBV6-5	many	NA	TGTGCCAGCAGTTACCAGATGGGAACCTACGAGCAGTACTTC	CASSYQMGTYEQYF
TRBJ1-6	TRBV15	NA	TRBD1	TGTGCCACCAGCGAACAGGGGTATAATTCACCCCTCCACTTT	CATSEQGYNSPLHF
TRBJ2-7	TRBV7-2	NA	TRBD2	TGTGCCAGCAGCCCCCTTCTAGCGGGAGTCGAGCAGTACTTC	CASSPLLAGVEQYF
TRBJ2-2	TRBV5-1	NA	NA	NA	CASSFYICSAWKPGPRRGELFF